This TCR beta chain was recorded in a study of spatial heterogeneity in lung cancer. Study information: There were consistently more beta-chain sequences detected than alpha-chain sequences. There were, on average, more than eight raw-read appearances for each unique TCR and UMI combination.

A single record per CDR3 protein comes from TCRdb applying MiXCR to the 5' RACE reads. The table has a few thousand distinct CDR3 sequences, about a fifth seen once. This clonotype was seen many times. For a library built for alpha chains, this beta chain is a stray read; little rests on its size. As to time point: sample taken at primary tumor resection. Material for sequencing was whole RNA from tumor, nontumor lung or frozen PBMC, left unsorted. The cohort: 70 to 75 early-stage, untreated non-small cell lung cancer patients. This CDR3 contains 18 residues. CDR1 and CDR2 (germline): MNHEY, SVGAGI. Unmatched junction bases numbered 11, after V lost 0 bases and J lost 7 bases.

The TCR comes from a female donor with early-stage non-small cell lung cancer. The sequencing here drew on normal lung tissue next to the tumor, taken at surgery. The chain carries TRBV6-5 and TRBJ2-1; 11 nucleotides line up with TRBD2. CDR3 sequence (DNA): TGTGCCAGCAGTTACTCGAGGACTAGCGGGCACCATAGTAATGAGCAGTTCTTC. Translating it yields CASSYSRTSGHHSNEQFF.